One sample yielded the 27 T cell receptor beta chains listed below, sequenced in a study of blood T cell repertoires in COVID-19. TCRdb's copy holds only in-frame clones and misses some; the assay was immunoSEQ multiplex PCR. Counted here are 330,000 or so clones, over 70% occurring once; the ten biggest clones make up about 5%. Sequenced material: PBMCs or T cells enriched from blood (not recorded which). The receptor source for this set is a man in his thirties or forties who had recovered from COVID-19.

Note on this clone: The same CDR3 is also encoded by other DNA sequences in this sample. The DNA for the CDR3 is TGTGCCAGCTCACCCCAGGGCTCCGAGACCCAGTACTTC. Protein: CASSPQGSETQYF. This chain uses TRBV18 with TRBJ2-5, with D perhaps matching TRBD1 (5 bases). The V and J ends lost 3 bases and 5 bases respectively, with 10 bases between them. This CDR3 is built from 13 residues. The germline gives CDR1 KGHSH, CDR2 LQKENI. The complete variable domain, with remaining parts taken from reference TRBV18 and TRBJ2-5, reads NAGVMQNPRHLVRRRGQEARLRCSPMKGHSHVYWYRQLPEEGLKFMVYLQKENIIDESGMPKERFSAEFPKEGPSILRIQQVVRGDSAAYFCASSPQGSETQYFGPGTRLLVL.

The chain couples TRBV3-1 (or the pseudogene TRBV3-2) to TRBJ2-1; tentative D call: TRBD2 (5 bases). The length of the CDR3 is 14 residues. Germline values: CDR1 LGHDT, CDR2 YNNKEL (reference sequence). V lost 0 bases to trimming and J lost 7 bases, with 10 bases between them. The CDR3 spells CASSQDPSGNEQFF. The DNA of the CDR3 is TGTGCCAGCAGCCAAGATCCTTCGGGGAATGAGCAGTTCTTC.

The rearrangement uses TRBV7-9 and TRBJ2-1, with TRBD2 matching 7 bases. This CDR3 is built from 16 residues. The V segment lost 5 bases and the J segment 3 bases; nucleotides outside the gene matches: 10. CDR1 and CDR2 (germline): SEHNR, FQNEAQ (reference sequence). The CDR3 DNA sequence: TGTGCCAGCAGCGTCGGGACTACCCTCTTCTACAATGAGCAGTTCTTC. It specifies CASSVGTTLFYNEQFF.

Comment on this clone: Other DNA sequences in the sample encode the same CDR3. The chain employs TRBV18 and TRBJ2-3, with 7 bases aligning to TRBD2. The germline CDR1 and CDR2 sequences are KGHSH and LQKENI. The CDR3 contains 15 residues. Unmatched junction bases numbered 0, after V lost 0 bases and J lost 0 bases. CDR3 nucleotides: TGTGCCAGCTCACCACCGGGGGGGAGCACAGATACGCAGTATTTT. Protein product: CASSPPGGSTDTQYF.

This sequence joins TRBV12-3 or TRBV12-4 and TRBJ2-1, with a weak D call TRBD2 (6 bases). Deletions cut 5 bases from V and 6 bases from J, with 11 bases between. The CDR3 spans 13 residues. Here the CDR3 reads CASSQTSANEQFF. Written as DNA, the CDR3 is TGTGCCAGCAGTCAGACTAGTGCCAATGAGCAGTTCTTC.

This chain uses TRBV3-1 (or the pseudogene TRBV3-2) with TRBJ1-2, with unresolved D. This CDR3 has 14 residues. The germline V gene encodes CDR1 LGHDT and CDR2 YNNKEL (reference sequence). V was shortened by 2 bases and J by 1 base, with 8 bases between the two germline ends. CDR3 DNA sequence: TGTGCCAGCAGCCAAACCGGGGTTAACTATGGCTACACCTTC. Amino acids: CASSQTGVNYGYTF.

This rearrangement joins TRBV7-9 to TRBJ2-1; TRBD1 aligns across 8 bases. Germline assignment: CDR1 SEHNR and CDR2 FQNEAQ (reference sequence). The trim removed 1 base at V and 9 bases at J, leaving 8 bases unmatched. The CDR3 totals 15 residues. CDR3 sequence: CASSLGTGLSGEQFF. As DNA, the CDR3 is TGTGCCAGCAGCTTAGGGACAGGGTTGAGTGGTGAGCAGTTCTTC.

This clone was detected a few times. The CDR3 spells CASSLPGTGGWSGSPLHF. The CDR3 DNA sequence: TGTGCCAGCAGCTTGCCCGGGACAGGGGGCTGGTCGGGTTCACCCCTCCACTTT. This chain uses TRBV5-5 with TRBJ1-6; TRBD1 aligns across 12 bases. Germline values: CDR1 SGHKS, CDR2 YYEKEE (reference sequence). This CDR3 contains 18 residues. Losses at the gene ends were 1 base for V and 9 bases for J; bases not matched to a gene: 11.

In this sample, this clone turned up once. The genes are TRBV27 and TRBJ2-7; 8 nucleotides line up with TRBD2. The CDR3 contains 15 residues. V lost 6 bases, J lost 4 bases, and 11 bases stayed unmatched. Germline assignment: CDR1 MNHEY and CDR2 SMNVEV (reference sequence). DNA for the CDR3: TGTGCCAGCAGCCCCGACTCTCTAGCGGGTTACGAGCAGTACTTC. Its translation: CASSPDSLAGYEQYF.

In this sample, this clone turned up once. V and J are TRBV25-1 and TRBJ1-1; TRBD1 might be the D (5 bases). The CDR3 has 17 residues. V was trimmed by 4 bases and J by 3 bases, leaving 21 bases between them. Germline loops: CDR1 MGHDK, CDR2 SYGVNS. The CDR3 bases are TGTGCCAGCAGTGGGTCGTTGGGGCGCCTTTGGGACACTGAAGCTTTCTTT. The encoded protein is CASSGSLGRLWDTEAFF.

As regards this clone: This same CDR3 is encoded by further DNA sequences in the sample. The genes are TRBV10-3 and TRBJ1-4; D may be TRBD1 (6 bases). The CDR3 contains 15 residues. V lost 0 bases to trimming and J lost 5 bases, with 10 bases between them. The germline gives CDR1 ENHRY, CDR2 SYGVKD. In DNA form, the CDR3 reads TGTGCCATCAGTGAGTCTACAGGGTTGAATGAAAAACTGTTTTTT. Translated, it gives CAISESTGLNEKLFF.

The chain combines TRBV19 with TRBJ1-1; D gene uncertain. The germline V and J ends were trimmed by 7 bases and 5 bases, with 14 bases remaining between them. CDR1 LNHDA and CDR2 SQIVND come from the germline V gene (reference sequence). This CDR3 region has 13 residues. CDR3 DNA: TGTGCCAGTACCGCTAAACTAGGGACTGAAGCTTTCTTT. Translating gives CASTAKLGTEAFF.

The gene calls are TRBV6-1 and TRBJ2-7; tentatively, D is TRBD2 (6 bases). Trimming removed 3 bases at V and 6 bases at J, with 21 bases between. The CDR3 consists of 16 residues. Germline lookup yields CDR1 MNHNS and CDR2 SASEGT. This CDR3 is CASSEPFVGGGVEQYF. CDR3 DNA sequence: TGTGCCAGCAGTGAGCCGTTTGTCGGGGGTGGTGTCGAGCAGTACTTC.

The chain combines TRBV30 with TRBJ1-2; D remains ambiguous. The germline V gene encodes CDR1 GTSNPN and CDR2 SVGIG (reference sequence). V was pared by 4 bases and J by 4 bases, with 13 bases between. This CDR3 has 13 amino acids. The CDR3 DNA sequence: TGTGCCTGGAAGGGAACGGGATCCTATGGCTACACCTTC. Amino acid sequence: CAWKGTGSYGYTF.

This chain joins TRBV4-1 and TRBJ2-1, with D perhaps matching TRBD1 (7 bases). Trimming shortened V by 6 bases and J by 6 bases, and 18 bases separated the two germline ends. This CDR3 has 15 residues. Germline lookup yields CDR1 MGHRA and CDR2 YSYEKL. The CDR3 DNA is TGCGCCAGCAGGGAAGGGGCAGGGGGGCGCAATGAGCAGTTCTTC. The encoded protein is CASREGAGGRNEQFF.

This clone was counted between two and nine times. The chain joins TRBV27 to TRBJ1-1; TRBD1 matches at 11 bases. Germline V gene data show CDR1 as MNHEY and CDR2 as SMNVEV (reference sequence). The CDR3 sequence is 16 residues long. CDR3 sequence (DNA): TGTGTCCAACACTTCAAGGACAGGGGGCGCGGGACTGAAGCTTTCTTT. This translates into CVQHFKDRGRGTEAFF.

The chain combines TRBV10-3 with TRBJ1-2; 7 bases match TRBD1. From germline, CDR1 is ENHRY and CDR2 SYGVKD. Trimming removed 0 bases from V and 3 bases from J; junction bases left unmatched: 4. CDR3 length equals 15 residues. The CDR3 DNA follows: TGTGCCATCAGTGAGTCGACCAGGGGGGACTATGGCTACACCTTC. It yields the protein CAISESTRGDYGYTF.

The gene calls are TRBV7-9 and TRBJ2-7; TRBD2 is a possible D gene (6 bases). CDR1 is SEHNR, CDR2 FQNEAQ, per germline (reference sequence). Trimming stripped 0 bases from V and 0 bases from J, with 9 bases between. The CDR3 length is 15 residues. Here the CDR3 reads CASSLAGLVSYEQYF. DNA for the CDR3: TGTGCCAGCAGCTTAGCGGGACTTGTCTCCTACGAGCAGTACTTC.

V gene TRBV19 combines with J gene TRBJ1-5; 9 bases are a match to TRBD1. This CDR3 has 15 amino acids. V shed 3 bases and J 6 bases; nucleotides not matched to a gene: 6. CDR1 and CDR2 from the germline V gene are LNHDA and SQIVND (reference sequence). Here the CDR3 DNA reads TGTGCCAGTAGTATCGTACAGGGGGCGGTTCAGCCCCAGCATTTT. Encoded protein: CASSIVQGAVQPQHF.

V usage is TRBV10-3 and J usage is TRBJ2-1; 10 nucleotides align to TRBD1. V was clipped by 8 bases and J by 6 bases; unmatched bases: 4. The CDR3 runs 13 residues. From germline, CDR1 is ENHRY and CDR2 SYGVKD. CDR3 DNA sequence: TGTGCCATCGGACAGGGGGAGGTCAATGAGCAGTTCTTC. Its protein is CAIGQGEVNEQFF.

The V call is TRBV28, the J call TRBJ1-2; D possibly corresponds to TRBD1 (6 bases). Germline V gene lookup returns CDR1 MDHEN and CDR2 SYDVKM. This CDR3 comprises 14 residues. V lost 4 bases and J lost 6, with 15 bases in between. The CDR3: CASSSERQVDGYTF. The CDR3 region has the DNA TGTGCCAGCAGTTCAGAGAGACAGGTGGATGGCTACACCTTC.

CDR3 region: CASSLGQGAVVTEAFF. As DNA, the CDR3 is TGCGCCAGCAGCTTGGGACAGGGGGCGGTGGTAACTGAAGCTTTCTTT. The chain joins TRBV5-1 to TRBJ1-1, with TRBD1 matching 10 bases. This CDR3 spans 16 amino acids. CDR1 SGHRS and CDR2 YFSETQ come from the germline V gene. The J segment lost 5 bases and the V segment lost 0 bases, leaving 7 bases of the junction unmatched.

The chain is built from TRBV7-2 and TRBJ2-3; 10 bases align to TRBD2. V lost 1 base, J lost 2 bases, and 9 bases stayed unmatched. The CDR3 is made up of 18 amino acids. The germline V gene encodes CDR1 SGHTA and CDR2 FQGNSA. CDR3 sequence reads: CASSLEKAGGLFTDTQYF. Here the CDR3 DNA reads TGTGCCAGCAGCTTAGAGAAAGCGGGGGGGCTTTTCACAGATACGCAGTATTTT.

The V call is TRBV30, the J call TRBJ1-5; 9 positions agree with TRBD1. The J segment lost 5 bases and the V segment lost 3 bases, leaving 23 bases of the junction unmatched. The CDR3 is 20 residues long. CDR1 is GTSNPN and CDR2 is SVGIG in the germline V gene (reference sequence). DNA for the CDR3: TGTGCCTGGAGCCGGGACAGGGTACGGGGGAGCGTTGGCGGAGATCAGCCCCAGCATTTT. Amino acid sequence: CAWSRDRVRGSVGGDQPQHF. Drawing the rest from reference TRBV30 and TRBJ1-5, the complete variable domain is SQTIHQWPATLVQPVGSPLSLECTVEGTSNPNLYWYRQAAGRGLQLLFYSVGIGQISSEVPQNLSASRPQDRQFILSSKKLLLSDSGFYLCAWSRDRVRGSVGGDQPQHFGDGTRLSIL.

This clone has only one observation. The V call is TRBV9, the J call TRBJ1-1; 10 nucleotides agree with TRBD1. The length of the CDR3 is 15 residues. J lost 4 bases, V lost 2 bases, and 5 bases had no gene match. Germline V CDR1 and CDR2: SGDLS, YYNGEE. The CDR3 DNA sequence: TGTGCCAGCAGCGTCCGGGACAGGGGCGCCACTGAAGCTTTCTTT. It codes for CASSVRDRGATEAFF. Based on the CDR3 plus reference TRBV9 and TRBJ1-1, the full variable domain is DSGVTQTPKHLITATGQRVTLRCSPRSGDLSVYWYQQSLDQGLQFLIQYYNGEERAKGNILERFSAQQFPDLHSELNLSSLELGDSALYFCASSVRDRGATEAFFGQGTRLTVV.

This chain joins TRBV11-2 and TRBJ1-6, with D tentatively TRBD1 (5 bases). V shed 5 bases and J shed 3 bases, with 17 bases lying between them. This CDR3 has 17 amino acids. Germline V CDR1 and CDR2: SGHAT, FQNNGV. The CDR3 coding sequence is TGTGCCAGCAGCCCACTTAAGACAGTGCTCTATAATTCACCCCTCCACTTT. It encodes CASSPLKTVLYNSPLHF.

The chain uses TRBV6-2 or TRBV6-3 and TRBJ2-3; no clear D. CDR3 length: 14 amino acids. The ends were cut back, 0 bases at V and 6 bases at J, with 10 bases in the middle. Germline CDR1 and CDR2: MNHEY and SVGEGT. The CDR3 protein is CASSYSIMRDTQYF. DNA of the CDR3: TGTGCCAGCAGTTACTCGATAATGCGGGATACGCAGTATTTT.